Listed here are 16 T cell receptor beta chains from one sample, sequenced in a study of long-term antiretroviral therapy in people with HIV. Assay version v3.0 of immunoSEQ was used, and it was run at survey level. The data were produced by immunoSEQ multiplex PCR, yet TCRdb's version contains in-frame clones alone and is incomplete. The table lists more than 15,000 clones, 79% of them singletons. Material: unsorted PBMCs, obtained at the start of antiretroviral therapy. These receptors originate from a man aged 30-40 years with HIV.

The chain recombines TRBV28 with TRBJ2-5; possibly TRBD2 for D (6 bases). Germline-derived CDR1 and CDR2 are MDHEN and SYDVKM. CDR3 length: 13 amino acids. Trimming cost V 6 bases and J 3 bases, with 11 bases left between them. The CDR3 spells CASSWDFKETQYF. The DNA of the CDR3 is TGTGCCAGCAGCTGGGACTTCAAAGAGACCCAGTACTTC.

The chain uses TRBV7-9 and TRBJ2-5, with D hard to call. The CDR3 runs 13 residues. The V and J ends lost 4 bases and 2 bases respectively, with 8 bases between them. Germline V gene data show CDR1 as SEHNR and CDR2 as FQNEAQ (reference sequence). CDR3: CASSSDTQETQYF. The DNA for the CDR3 is TGTGCCAGCAGCTCAGATACGCAAGAGACCCAGTACTTC. Full variable domain (rest looked up from reference TRBV7-9 and TRBJ2-5): DTGVSQNPRHKITKRGQNVTFRCDPISEHNRLYWYRQTLGQGPEFLTYFQNEAQLEKSRLLSDRFSAERPKGSFSTLEIQRTEQGDSAMYLCASSSDTQETQYFGPGTRLLVL.

The rearrangement uses TRBV7-8 and TRBJ2-2; D possibly corresponds to TRBD2 (5 bases). The CDR3 runs 15 residues. CDR1 SGHVS and CDR2 FQNEAQ come from the germline V gene. V was clipped by 5 bases and J by 6 bases, with 16 bases between them. The DNA of the CDR3 is TGTGCCAGCAGCCCCGAGGGCTTTTTGGCCGGGGAGCTGTTTTTT. Translating it yields CASSPEGFLAGELFF.

This chain links TRBV11-2 with TRBJ2-5, with TRBD2 matching over 10 bases. Germline V gene data show CDR1 as SGHAT and CDR2 as FQNNGV. V lost 0 bases to trimming and J lost 3 bases; unmatched junction nucleotides: 4. This CDR3 comprises 16 residues. Here the CDR3 DNA reads TGTGCCAGCAGCTTAGAGGGACTAGCGACCGAAGAGACCCAGTACTTC. This encodes CASSLEGLATEETQYF. Full variable domain (outside the CDR3, taken from reference TRBV11-2 and TRBJ2-5): EAGVAQSPRYKIIEKRQSVAFWCNPISGHATLYWYQQILGQGPKLLIQFQNNGVVDDSQLPKDRFSAERLKGVDSTLKIQPAKLEDSAVYLCASSLEGLATEETQYFGPGTRLLVL.

The genes are TRBV7-2 and TRBJ2-7; D is uncertain. The V end lost 3 bases, the J end lost 2 bases, and 8 bases lay between the germline ends. CDR1 and CDR2 (germline): SGHTA, FQGNSA. The CDR3 spans 13 residues. CDR3 region: CASSFKSAYEQYF. DNA of the CDR3: TGTGCCAGCAGCTTTAAATCTGCCTACGAGCAGTACTTC.

The V call is TRBV19, the J call TRBJ2-7; D is unclear. Trimming removed 1 base from V and 4 bases from J, with 8 bases in between. CDR1 is LNHDA, CDR2 SQIVND, per germline (reference sequence). This CDR3 comprises 13 residues. The CDR3 sequence is CASSIAVLYEQYF. The CDR3 region has the DNA TGTGCCAGTAGTATAGCGGTTCTATACGAGCAGTACTTC.

The chain is built from TRBV19 and TRBJ2-1, with 7 nucleotides matching TRBD2. The CDR3 contains 15 residues. Germline trimming cut 5 bases from V and 6 bases from J; bases unmatched to any gene: 10. Germline V CDR1 and CDR2: LNHDA, SQIVND (reference sequence). CDR3 region: CASSSRRGGANEQFF. Here the CDR3 DNA reads TGTGCCAGTAGTTCGAGACGGGGAGGGGCCAATGAGCAGTTCTTC.

This chain links TRBV7-9 with TRBJ1-4; 11 bases are shared with TRBD1. Germline values: CDR1 SEHNR, CDR2 FQNEAQ (reference sequence). The CDR3 sequence is 16 residues long. Trimming at V came to 0 bases and at J to 6 bases, leaving 3 bases not matched to a gene. For the CDR3, the DNA is TGTGCCAGCAGCTTAGCGCTGGACAGGGGGCATGAAAAACTGTTTTTT. Its protein is CASSLALDRGHEKLFF.

This clone was seen just once. The chain combines TRBV5-4 with TRBJ2-7, with 10 bases that match TRBD1. V gave up 4 bases and J gave up 1 base; unmatched junction bases: 8. The CDR3 is 16 residues long. CDR1 SGHNT and CDR2 YYREEE come from the germline V gene (reference sequence). In nucleotides, the CDR3 is TGTGCCAGCAGCATGACAGGGGGCGTTGGTTCCTACGAGCAGTACTTC. This sequence encodes CASSMTGGVGSYEQYF.

The J gene is TRBJ1-5, the V gene TRBV7-6; TRBD1 is a possible D gene (6 bases). The V and J ends lost 5 bases and 6 bases respectively, with 11 bases between them. The CDR3 extends over 13 amino acids. Germline V lookup: CDR1 SGHVS, CDR2 FNYEAQ. CDR3 coding DNA: TGTGCCAGCAGCGAAGGGGGGAGTCAGCCCCAGCATTTT. The encoded protein is CASSEGGSQPQHF.

The rearrangement joins TRBV5-1 to TRBJ1-4, with 8 bases that match TRBD1. Trimming cost V 4 bases and J 8 bases; bases outside gene matches: 13. This CDR3 is 16 amino acids long. The germline V gene has CDR1 SGHRS and CDR2 YFSETQ. The CDR3 here is CASSAGQGGGGEKLFF. The CDR3 DNA reads as TGCGCCAGCAGCGCAGGACAGGGCGGTGGTGGAGAAAAACTGTTTTTT. The full variable domain, its missing parts supplied by reference TRBV5-1 and TRBJ1-4, is KAGVTQTPRYLIKTRGQQVTLSCSPISGHRSVSWYQQTPGQGLQFLFEYFSETQRNKGNFPGRFSGRQFSNSRSEMNVSTLELGDSALYLCASSAGQGGGGEKLFFGSGTQLSVL.

Here the CDR3 DNA reads TGTGCCAGCACCCCCGTTAACTCTGGGGCCAACGTCCTGACTTTC. Its translation is CASTPVNSGANVLTF. The chain joins TRBV28 to TRBJ2-6; D call uncertain. Trimming took off 7 bases at V and 0 bases at J, with 10 bases between the two ends. This CDR3 has 15 residues. Germline loops: CDR1 MDHEN, CDR2 SYDVKM.

The V call is TRBV29-1, the J call TRBJ2-3; 7 nucleotides align to TRBD2. The germline V gene encodes CDR1 SQVTM and CDR2 ANQGSEA. J was trimmed by 0 bases and V by 7 bases; bases with no gene match: 7. The CDR3 length is 14 residues. The CDR3 spells CSGCRAGSTDTQYF. CDR3 DNA: TGCAGCGGCTGTCGAGCGGGGAGCACAGATACGCAGTATTTT.

This clone was seen only once. V and J are TRBV7-9 and TRBJ1-1; tentative D call: TRBD1 (6 bases). Germline values: CDR1 SEHNR, CDR2 FQNEAQ (reference sequence). The CDR3 has 13 amino acids. The ends were cut back, 1 base at V and 3 bases at J, with 6 bases in the middle. CDR3 sequence reads: CASSLEGDTEAFF. The CDR3 coding sequence is TGTGCCAGCAGCTTAGAGGGGGACACTGAAGCTTTCTTT. Filled out from reference TRBV7-9 and TRBJ1-1, the complete variable domain reads DTGVSQNPRHKITKRGQNVTFRCDPISEHNRLYWYRQTLGQGPEFLTYFQNEAQLEKSRLLSDRFSAERPKGSFSTLEIQRTEQGDSAMYLCASSLEGDTEAFFGQGTRLTVV.

The gene calls are TRBV7-2 and TRBJ1-4; 7 nucleotides align to TRBD1. J lost 4 bases, V lost 5 bases, and 7 bases had no gene match. Germline loops: CDR1 SGHTA, CDR2 FQGNSA. This CDR3 region has 15 residues. DNA for the CDR3: TGTGCCAGCAGCGTCTCTACAGGGGTTAATGAAAAACTGTTTTTT. This encodes CASSVSTGVNEKLFF.

The genes are TRBV6-6 and TRBJ2-7; a possible D gene is TRBD1 (6 bases). V was clipped by 8 bases and J by 0 bases, with 8 bases between them. This CDR3 has 12 amino acids. From germline, CDR1 is MNHNY and CDR2 SVGAGI (reference sequence). CDR3 DNA sequence: TGTGCCAGCGGGGGCTCCTCCTACGAGCAGTACTTC. Translating it yields CASGGSSYEQYF.